The rows below give T cell receptor beta chains drawn from one sample of a study of HIV-infected patients and healthy controls. TCRdb independently ran MiXCR on the 5' RACE reads; one entry per CDR3 protein. The table has nearly 7,500 distinct CDR3 sequences, approximately 9% seen once. This sample comprised blood, obtained before antiretroviral therapy. The receptors originated from an adult with HIV infection. CDR3s include the opening cysteine and the closing phenylalanine or tryptophan. Each record gives: V gene, clone size, J gene, CDR3 protein. The size field is filled for only some rows; it gives once, few, many or a size class.

TRBV7-6	many	TRBJ2-1	CASSWRDRGIGEQFF
TRBV7-2	.	TRBJ2-3	CASSLMLSRGQGAADTQYF
TRBV15	many	TRBJ2-1	CATSRDLGGRAEFF
TRBV7-2	.	TRBJ2-3	CASSFYSGDQYF
TRBV9	many	TRBJ2-1	CASSVGGGEEQFF
TRBV7-9	.	TRBJ2-3	CASSTVAGGPTDTQYF
TRBV2	.	TRBJ1-4	CASSDPVRKEKLFF
TRBV6-5	many	TRBJ2-7	CASTQLGGFASYEQYF
TRBV7-9	.	TRBJ2-4	CASSLEGMDKNIQYF
TRBV29-1	.	TRBJ1-1	CSVVGLYTEAFF
TRBV10-1	.	TRBJ2-3	CASSESNPANTQYF
TRBV10-3	medium-sized	TRBJ2-2	CAISETGGRANTGELFF
TRBV28	medium-sized	TRBJ2-3	CASTLDRGGTDTQYF
TRBV6-1	many	TRBJ2-2	CASSTSGDTGELFF
TRBV12-3/TRBV12-4	.	TRBJ2-3	CASSFQGTSGSKDTQYF
TRBV20-1	medium-sized	TRBJ1-5	CSARETGNQPQHF
TRBV7-3	.	TRBJ2-5	CASSADRTTMNQETQYF
TRBV7-2	.	TRBJ2-2	CASSGQGFSNTGELFF
TRBV10-3	medium-sized	TRBJ2-5	CAISEGRGSETQYF
TRBV2	medium-sized	TRBJ2-3	CASMTPTGAQDTQYF
TRBV19	many	TRBJ1-3	CASSIYPFIPSGNTIYF